The TCR beta chain described here comes from a study of T cell changes during pregnancy in multiple sclerosis. Repertoires were generated with immunoSEQ multiplex PCR, while TCRdb's copy carries only in-frame clones and drops some. The sample carries tens of thousands of clones, about 91% recorded once. Germline values: CDR1 MNHEY, CDR2 SMNVEV (reference sequence). V lost 5 bases, J lost 13 bases, and 7 bases stayed unmatched. The CDR3 has 12 amino acids. This chain uses TRBV27 with TRBJ1-5; 8 positions match TRBD1. The clonotype comes from a female donor in good health, enrolled as a control in a pregnancy study. The sample consisted of CD4+ T cells from peripheral blood mononuclear cells, taken in the third trimester of pregnancy. CDR3 amino acids: CASSMTGVGQHF. CDR3 sequence (DNA): TGTGCCAGCAGTATGACAGGGGTTGGACAGCATTTT.